Listed below are T cell receptor beta chains from one sample, sequenced in a study of patients and donors after allogeneic stem cell transplantation. TCRdb redid the calling of the RT-PCR reads with MiXCR, one entry per CDR3 protein. Found here are approximately 410,000 distinct CDR3 sequences, roughly 17% of them singletons; the top ten hold less than 8.5%. The sample comprised blood, either unsorted or a sorted T cell fraction (not recorded which). These receptors originate from a human donor who was either an allogeneic HSCT recipient or a stem cell or donor lymphocyte infusion donor (not recorded which). It is not recorded whose cells these are; they may come from a transplant donor. The conserved cysteine and the conserved F or W are not part of the CDR3 here. The D gene is left open where the match is weak.

NA,TRBV3-1,ASSQDSRATEAF
TRBD1,TRBV29-1,SAGGQGNEKLF
NA,TRBV20-1,SAASAGEQY
NA,TRBV12-3/TRBV12-4,ASSLGLNSAGHTGELF
NA,TRBV4-2,ASSQEGRQNREQY
NA,TRBV2,ASHRTNNEQF
NA,TRBV29-1,SVDRQAGEQF
TRBD1,TRBV5-1,ASSHRDRGRETQY
NA,TRBV9,ASSGPGQLTHGYT
TRBD2,TRBV5-1,ASSLAGTGGPKRNEQF
NA,TRBV21-1,ASSKGFLALS
TRBD2,TRBV2,ASSETGLAYSYEQY
TRBD2,TRBV6-1,ASRSGLAGVDEQF
NA,TRBV4-3,ASSQSRSRGYT
NA,TRBV7-3,ASSPGLPPNEQF
NA,TRBV20-1,SARGWDEQY
NA,TRBV20-1,SASGTAPGLRGRYT
TRBD1,TRBV25-1,ASSTGGLSYNEQF
NA,TRBV5-1,ASSFRRAREKLF
TRBD1,TRBV6-1,ASRGQGPTGELF
NA,TRBV18,ASSPRSVSTDTQY
NA,TRBV15,ATSRDRPLTETQY
NA,TRBV20-1,SASWGYYGYT
NA,TRBV15,ATSRVGRGNNEVQF
TRBD1,TRBV4-2,ASSQEGRGQSYT
NA,TRBV6-2/TRBV6-3,ASSSRDMWVYGYT
NA,TRBV11-3,ASSGYKPPYEQY
NA,TRBV4-1,ASSHTANTEAF
TRBD2,TRBV5-1,ASSLGGGTYNEQF
TRBD1,TRBV29-1,SARDSRNTIY
NA,TRBV6-2/TRBV6-3,ASSYSIRTEKMNTEAF
NA,TRBV4-3,ASSQDLGTEAF
NA,TRBV24-1,ATSSPRRETQY
TRBD2,TRBV7-3,ASSDSFSGRNEQF
NA,TRBV5-1,ASSLAKGTGELF
NA,TRBV29-1,SVVVSRQETQY
TRBD2,TRBV5-4,ASSFPGLATDTQY
NA,TRBV11-2,ASSEGLRSSDEQF
TRBD1,TRBV5-1,ASSLAGQENNEQF
TRBD1,TRBV4-1,ASSRSGTDVYEQY
NA,TRBV15,ATSRDDPPYEQY
NA,TRBV4-2,ASSQGEGNNQPQH
NA,TRBV12-3/TRBV12-4,ASSFLLASSYNEQF
NA,TRBV12-3/TRBV12-4,ASSSFYFGTVNTEAF
TRBD2,TRBV6-1,ASRSTDGLAGSQETQY
NA,TRBV15,ATNQPGHGEETQY
NA,TRBV3-1,ASSQPWRGYTDTQY
TRBD2,TRBV12-3/TRBV12-4,ASSFESGGANNEQF
TRBD1,TRBV4-2,AGRTGGDTEAF
NA,TRBV7-2,ASSQGPQKGSPHH